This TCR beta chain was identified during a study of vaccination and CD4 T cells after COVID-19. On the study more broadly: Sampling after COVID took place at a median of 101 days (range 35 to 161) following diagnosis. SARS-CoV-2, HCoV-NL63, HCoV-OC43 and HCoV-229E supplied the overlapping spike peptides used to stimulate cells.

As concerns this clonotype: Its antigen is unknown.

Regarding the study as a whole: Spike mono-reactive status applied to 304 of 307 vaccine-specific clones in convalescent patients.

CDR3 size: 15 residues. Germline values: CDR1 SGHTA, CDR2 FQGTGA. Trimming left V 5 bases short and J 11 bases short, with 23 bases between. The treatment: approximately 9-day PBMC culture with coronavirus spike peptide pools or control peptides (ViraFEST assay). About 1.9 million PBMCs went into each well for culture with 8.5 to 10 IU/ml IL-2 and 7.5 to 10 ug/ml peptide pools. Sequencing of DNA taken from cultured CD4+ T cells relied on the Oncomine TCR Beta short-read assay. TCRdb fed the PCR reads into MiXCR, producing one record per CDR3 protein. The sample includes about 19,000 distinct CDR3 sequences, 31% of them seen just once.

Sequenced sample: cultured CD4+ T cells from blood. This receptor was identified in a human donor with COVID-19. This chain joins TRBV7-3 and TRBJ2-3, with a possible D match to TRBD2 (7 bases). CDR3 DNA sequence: TGTGCCAGCAGCCCGTCGGTGGGGGGGCCCAGGATGCAGTATTTT. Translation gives CASSPSVGGPRMQYF. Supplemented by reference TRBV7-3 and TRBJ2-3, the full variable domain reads GAGVSQTPSNKVTEKGKYVELRCDPISGHTALYWYRQSLGQGPEFLIYFQGTGAADDSGLPNDRFFAVRPEGSVSTLKIQRTERGDSAVYLCASSPSVGGPRMQYFGPGTRLTVL.